The present TCR beta chain was sequenced within a study of PD-L1 blockade in urothelial cancer. Whole-study context: Patients previously received 0 to 3 chemotherapy regimens.

Time point noted: pretreatment peripheral blood. The CDR3 contains 16 residues. Trimming took 5 bases from V and 7 from J; bases not matched to a gene: 16. Germline CDR1 reads LNHDA; CDR2 reads SQIVND (reference sequence). Clones were read by immunoSEQ multiplex PCR, and TCRdb kept only the in-frame ones, dropping some. The sample lists about 56,000 clones, over 75% seen once, with approximately 14% in the top ten. The chain combines TRBV19 with TRBJ1-2; 7 bases match TRBD1. Sequenced material: PBMCs, taken around atezolizumab (anti-PD-L1) treatment. The receptor's source is a man between 65 and 85 years old with urothelial cancer. The DNA for the CDR3 is TGTGCCAGTAGTCCGGGCGGGGAGAGGGGGCGGAGTGGCTACACCTTC. Translation: CASSPGGERGRSGYTF.